This T cell receptor (beta chain) is from a study of cytomegalovirus exposure and HLA in healthy donors (dated by TCRdb to about 2017). Regarding the complete study: A later analysis indicated that the 120 or so validation repertoires were generated on the platform also employed for the 700 or so repertoires of the first cohort. The aim of the study was to test whether cataloging public T cell receptors could identify signatures of past pathogen exposure. In addition to the first cohort of 666 subjects, a separate validation cohort of approximately 110 different subjects was used. To predict cytomegalovirus infection status, the study brought together high-throughput TCR immunosequencing, statistical association of individual TCRs with disease status, and machine learning. Beyond this particular receptor, the publication reports: Cytomegalovirus status was reported to be diagnosed by the classifier with high specificity and sensitivity in both the original and validation cohorts. A few of the identified cytomegalovirus-associated TCR beta chains were confirmed in vitro to be specific for cytomegalovirus antigens. Subsequent analysis determined that TCRs grouped into clusters in the first cohort also showed a tendency toward co-occurrence across the 130 or so validation repertoires, and approximately 93% of cluster scores exceeded 0. A total of fewer than 200 TCR beta chains were listed by the study as associated with cytomegalovirus. All 120 repertoires were used to score co-occurrence in the validation cohort in a later analysis, because that analysis had no HLA typing for the cohort. It was suggested by the authors that the approach could potentially be generalized to other disease states and immunological phenotypes. Most TCR sequences were observed very rarely across donors, whereas some public TCRs were present in many individuals.

As for this clone: Its antigen is not yet known. Base qualities are not provided; no much larger clone lies one nucleotide away.

The library was obtained by the immunoSEQ multiplex PCR assay. Per the source publication's procedure: To diagnose cytomegalovirus status from the catalog of TCR beta chain sequences, a statistical classification framework was built. TCRdb's version of the immuneACCESS table is confined to in-frame rearrangements and falls short of the full clone set. An unresolved V gene accounts for under half of the shortfall where checked; the remainder is of unknown origin. D and trimming come from the DNA, and the V and J calls and clone size come from that table. This sample has approximately 150,000 clones in its table, and roughly 91% of those were observed once. The ten largest clones take up 3% to 3.5% of the sample. The donors belonged to the validation cohort of around 110 subjects, which was separate from the approximately 700-subject first cohort. The germline V gene gives CDR1 as SQVTM and CDR2 as ANQGSEA. For this chain, trimming is 4 bases at the V end and 1 base at the J end, and the number of junction bases without a gene match is 6. Counted from cysteine to phenylalanine, this CDR3 has 15 amino acids. The sequence is cut down to CDR3 DNA, 45 bases in frame from base 1.

This receptor was obtained from a woman between 18 and 29 years old in good health and CMV-seropositive. The chain was built from TRBV29-1 and TRBJ1-1; 10 middle bases align to TRBD1. Sequenced sample: PBMCs. The DNA reads as follows: TGCAGCGTTGGGGACAGGGGATGGAAGAACACTGAAGCTTTCTTT. The translation is CSVGDRGWKNTEAFF.